The entry below describes one T cell receptor beta chain. Its specificity is not known. Here immunoSEQ multiplex PCR was the method, and the copy in TCRdb shows in-frame clones only, minus some. This table holds about 35,000 clones, 70% to 85% found once. These data come from a study of OX40 agonist ivuxolimab in advanced cancers. Study-wide background: Head and neck, renal cell, melanoma or hepatocellular carcinoma were the cancers that dose-escalation patients had.

Exclusion applied to patients with autoimmune disease history or systemic immunosuppression. Germline CDR1 SGHDT, CDR2 YYEEEE. V was cut by 0 bases and J by 0 bases, with 6 bases left in between. The length of the CDR3 is 14 residues. Study outcomes and limitations: Clonal expansion was seen in CD4+ and CD8+ blood T cells by week 6 at 0.1 to 3.0 mg/kg.

The receptor was derived from an adult with an advanced solid tumor such as melanoma, head and neck, liver or kidney cancer. The chain uses TRBV5-6 and TRBJ1-1; D uncertain. The sample here was CD4+ or CD8+ T cells sorted from blood, taken in a trial of the OX40 agonist ivuxolimab. The CDR3 DNA is TGTGCCAGCAGCTTGGGATCAGTGAACACTGAAGCTTTCTTT. Encoded protein: CASSLGSVNTEAFF.